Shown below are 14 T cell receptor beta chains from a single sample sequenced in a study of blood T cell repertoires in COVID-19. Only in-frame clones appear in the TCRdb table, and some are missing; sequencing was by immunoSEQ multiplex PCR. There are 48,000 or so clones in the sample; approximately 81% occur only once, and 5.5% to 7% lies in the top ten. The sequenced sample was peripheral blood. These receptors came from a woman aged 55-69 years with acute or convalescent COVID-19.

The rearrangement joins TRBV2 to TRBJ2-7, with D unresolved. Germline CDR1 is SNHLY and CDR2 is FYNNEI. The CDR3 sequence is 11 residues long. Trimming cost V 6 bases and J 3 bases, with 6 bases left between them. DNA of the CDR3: TGTGCCAGCAGGGAGAGCTACGAGCAGTACTTC. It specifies CASRESYEQYF.

This CDR3 is CASSTTLAGGNNEQFF. CDR3 DNA: TGTGCCAGCAGCACCACACTAGCGGGAGGGAACAATGAGCAGTTCTTC. V gene TRBV5-6 combines with J gene TRBJ2-1, with 13 bases fitting TRBD2. Germline CDR1 reads SGHDT; CDR2 reads YYEEEE. The CDR3 length is 16 residues. Trimming removed 4 bases from V and 5 bases from J; junction bases left unmatched: 6.

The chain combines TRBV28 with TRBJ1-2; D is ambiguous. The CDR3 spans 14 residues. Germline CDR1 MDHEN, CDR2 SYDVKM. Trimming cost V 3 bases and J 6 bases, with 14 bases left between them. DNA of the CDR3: TGTGCCAGCAGTTTGCTAGGAAGAGACCATGGCTACACCTTC. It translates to CASSLLGRDHGYTF.

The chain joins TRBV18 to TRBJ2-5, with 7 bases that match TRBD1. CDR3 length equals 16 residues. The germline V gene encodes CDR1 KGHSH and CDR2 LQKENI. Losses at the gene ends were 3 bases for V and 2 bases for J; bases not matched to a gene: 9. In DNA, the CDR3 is TGTGCCAGCTCACCCTTCCCAGGGGGACAGCAAGAGACCCAGTACTTC. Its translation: CASSPFPGGQQETQYF.

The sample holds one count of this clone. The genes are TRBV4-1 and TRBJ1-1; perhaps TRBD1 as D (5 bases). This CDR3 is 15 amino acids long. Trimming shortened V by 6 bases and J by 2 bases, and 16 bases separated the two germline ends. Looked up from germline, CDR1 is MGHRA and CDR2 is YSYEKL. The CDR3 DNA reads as TGCGCCAGCAGGGGAGCGGGGGGACGTAACACTGAAGCTTTCTTT. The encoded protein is CASRGAGGRNTEAFF.

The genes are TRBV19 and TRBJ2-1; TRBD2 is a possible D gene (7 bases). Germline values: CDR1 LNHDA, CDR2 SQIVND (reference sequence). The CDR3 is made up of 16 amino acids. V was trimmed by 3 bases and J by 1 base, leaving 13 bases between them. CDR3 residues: CASSIGGRVSYNEQFF. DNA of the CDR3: TGTGCCAGTAGTATCGGGGGGCGGGTATCCTACAATGAGCAGTTCTTC.

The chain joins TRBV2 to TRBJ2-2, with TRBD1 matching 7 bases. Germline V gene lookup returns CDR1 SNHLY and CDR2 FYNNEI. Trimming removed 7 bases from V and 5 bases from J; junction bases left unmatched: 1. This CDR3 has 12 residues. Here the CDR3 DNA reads TGTGCCAGCAAGGGGGCAACCGGGGAGCTGTTTTTT. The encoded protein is CASKGATGELFF. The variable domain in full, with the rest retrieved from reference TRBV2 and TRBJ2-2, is EPEVTQTPSHQVTQMGQEVILRCVPISNHLYFYWYRQILGQKVEFLVSFYNNEISEKSEIFDDQFSVERPDGSNFTLKIRSTKLEDSAMYFCASKGATGELFFGEGSRLTVL.

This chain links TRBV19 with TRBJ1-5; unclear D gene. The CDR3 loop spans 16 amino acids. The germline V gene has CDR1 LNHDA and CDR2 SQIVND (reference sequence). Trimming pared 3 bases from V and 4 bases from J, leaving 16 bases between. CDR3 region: CASSMRPGSSNQPQHF. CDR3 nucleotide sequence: TGTGCCAGTAGTATGCGACCGGGGTCCTCAAATCAGCCCCAGCATTTT.

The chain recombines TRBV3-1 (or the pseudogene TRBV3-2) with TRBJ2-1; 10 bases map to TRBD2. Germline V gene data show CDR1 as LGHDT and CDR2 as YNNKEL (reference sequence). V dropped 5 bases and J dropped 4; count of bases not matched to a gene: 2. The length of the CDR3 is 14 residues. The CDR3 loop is CASSDSGGYNEQFF. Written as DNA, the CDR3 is TGTGCCAGCAGCGATAGCGGGGGGTACAATGAGCAGTTCTTC.

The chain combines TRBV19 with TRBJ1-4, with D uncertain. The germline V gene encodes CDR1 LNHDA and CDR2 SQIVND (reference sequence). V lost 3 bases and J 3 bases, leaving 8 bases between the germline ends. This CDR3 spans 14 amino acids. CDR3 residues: CASSIRTANEKLFF. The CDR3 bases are TGTGCCAGTAGTATCAGGACTGCTAATGAAAAACTGTTTTTT.

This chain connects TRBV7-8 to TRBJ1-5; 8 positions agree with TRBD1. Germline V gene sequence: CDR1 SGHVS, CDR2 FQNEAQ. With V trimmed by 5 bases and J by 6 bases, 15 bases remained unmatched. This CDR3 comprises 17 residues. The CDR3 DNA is TGTGCCAGCAGCGCCCGCGGTGGGACAGGAACGACTCAGCCCCAGCATTTT. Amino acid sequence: CASSARGGTGTTQPQHF.

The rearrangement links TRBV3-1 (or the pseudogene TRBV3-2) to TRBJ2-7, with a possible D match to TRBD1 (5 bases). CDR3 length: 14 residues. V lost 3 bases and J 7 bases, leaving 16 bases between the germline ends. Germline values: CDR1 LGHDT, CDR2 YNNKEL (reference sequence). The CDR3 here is CASSHANRIQEQYF. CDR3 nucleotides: TGTGCCAGCAGCCACGCTAACAGGATTCAAGAGCAGTACTTC.

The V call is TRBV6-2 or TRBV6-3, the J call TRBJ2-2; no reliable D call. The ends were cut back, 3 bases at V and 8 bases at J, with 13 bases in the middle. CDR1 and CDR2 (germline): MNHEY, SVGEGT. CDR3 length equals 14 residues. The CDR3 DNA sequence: TGTGCCAGCAGTTATATTAGCTCCTCGGGGGAGCTGTTTTTT. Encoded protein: CASSYISSSGELFF.

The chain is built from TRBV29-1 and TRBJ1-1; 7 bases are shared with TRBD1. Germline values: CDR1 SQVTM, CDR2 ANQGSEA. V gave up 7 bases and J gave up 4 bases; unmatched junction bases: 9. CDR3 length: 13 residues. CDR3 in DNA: TGCAGCGAACGACAGGGTGGGGGCACTGAAGCTTTCTTT. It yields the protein CSERQGGGTEAFF. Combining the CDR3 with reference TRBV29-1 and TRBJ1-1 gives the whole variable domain SAVISQKPSRDICQRGTSLTIQCQVDSQVTMMFWYRQQPGQSLTLIATANQGSEATYESGFVIDKFPISRPNLTFSTLTVSNMSPEDSSIYLCSERQGGGTEAFFGQGTRLTVV.